These T cell receptor beta chains were read from a single sample in a study of cytomegalovirus exposure and HLA in healthy donors. Sequencing used immunoSEQ multiplex PCR; TCRdb keeps in-frame clones, though not all of them. The table lists approximately 100,000 clones, about 89% of them singletons. Sequenced material: PBMCs. These receptor sequences come from a man between 25 and 39 years old in good health and CMV-seropositive. Each CDR3 is given with its conserved first and last residue. Each record gives: V gene, D gene, clone size, J gene, CDR3 DNA, CDR3 protein. A D gene is named only where the DNA matches it firmly. Rows may omit the clone size; those that give it use once, few, many or a size class.

v_call: TRBV5-1; d_call: NA; clone_size: NA; j_call: TRBJ2-1; cdr3_nt: TGCGCCAGCAGCCTTAGCGGTTCCTTCTCCTACAATGAGCAGTTCTTC; cdr3_aa: CASSLSGSFSYNEQFF
v_call: TRBV27; d_call: TRBD1; clone_size: once; j_call: TRBJ2-1; cdr3_nt: TGTGCCAGCCGAGGGACAGGGGGTACATACAATGAGCAGTTCTTC; cdr3_aa: CASRGTGGTYNEQFF
v_call: TRBV9; d_call: NA; clone_size: once; j_call: TRBJ1-4; cdr3_nt: TGTGCCAGCAGCCTCACTACAGGCGTCCTTAATGAAAAACTGTTTTTT; cdr3_aa: CASSLTTGVLNEKLFF
v_call: TRBV5-1; d_call: NA; clone_size: NA; j_call: TRBJ2-3; cdr3_nt: TGCGCCAGCAGCCCTAGAACAGATACGCAGTATTTT; cdr3_aa: CASSPRTDTQYF
v_call: TRBV28; d_call: TRBD1; clone_size: NA; j_call: TRBJ1-2; cdr3_nt: TGTGCCAGCAGCAGCTATTGGGACAGGACGAACTATGGCTACACCTTC; cdr3_aa: CASSSYWDRTNYGYTF
v_call: TRBV5-4; d_call: TRBD1; clone_size: NA; j_call: TRBJ2-7; cdr3_nt: TGTGCCAGCAGCCACCCGGGACAGAGCTCCTACGAGCAGTACTTC; cdr3_aa: CASSHPGQSSYEQYF
v_call: TRBV15; d_call: NA; clone_size: few; j_call: TRBJ2-7; cdr3_nt: TGTGCCACCAGCAGAGAGGCCTCACCGACCTACGAGCAGTACTTC; cdr3_aa: CATSREASPTYEQYF
v_call: TRBV18; d_call: TRBD2; clone_size: NA; j_call: TRBJ2-1; cdr3_nt: TGTGCCAGCTCATCTAGCGGGAGTTACAATGAGCAGTTCTTC; cdr3_aa: CASSSSGSYNEQFF
v_call: TRBV10-3; d_call: NA; clone_size: NA; j_call: TRBJ2-1; cdr3_nt: TGTGCCACCCTAGGACAGAGCTCCTACAATGAGCAGTTCTTC; cdr3_aa: CATLGQSSYNEQFF
v_call: TRBV7-8; d_call: TRBD2; clone_size: NA; j_call: TRBJ2-7; cdr3_nt: TGTGCCAGCAGCCTTGGACTAGCGGGAGTCTCCTACGAGCAGTACTTC; cdr3_aa: CASSLGLAGVSYEQYF
v_call: TRBV7-9; d_call: TRBD1; clone_size: NA; j_call: TRBJ1-5; cdr3_nt: TGTGCCAGCAGCCCAGGACAGGGCAATCAGCCCCAGCATTTT; cdr3_aa: CASSPGQGNQPQHF
v_call: TRBV7-9; d_call: NA; clone_size: NA; j_call: TRBJ2-7; cdr3_nt: TGTGCCAGCAGCTTAAGCGTTCGAATGCAGTACTTC; cdr3_aa: CASSLSVRMQYF
v_call: TRBV5-4; d_call: NA; clone_size: NA; j_call: TRBJ1-2; cdr3_nt: TGTGCCAGCAGCTTGGCCCCCGTGACAGCCTATGGCTACACCTTC; cdr3_aa: CASSLAPVTAYGYTF
v_call: TRBV7-9; d_call: NA; clone_size: NA; j_call: TRBJ2-1; cdr3_nt: TGTGCCAGCAGCTTCCGCCTCGGGGGAGGCGATAATGAGCAGTTCTTC; cdr3_aa: CASSFRLGGGDNEQFF
v_call: TRBV2; d_call: TRBD1; clone_size: NA; j_call: TRBJ1-4; cdr3_nt: TGTGCCAGCACCGGTCTCGGACAGGGCCTTAATGAAAAACTGTTTTTT; cdr3_aa: CASTGLGQGLNEKLFF
v_call: TRBV7-6; d_call: TRBD1; clone_size: NA; j_call: TRBJ2-5; cdr3_nt: TGTGCCAGCAGCTTAGGGACAGGGCACGAGACCCAGTACTTC; cdr3_aa: CASSLGTGHETQYF
v_call: TRBV28; d_call: NA; clone_size: NA; j_call: TRBJ1-2; cdr3_nt: TGTGCCAGCAGGTTACAGGGTTCTGGCTATGGCTACACCTTC; cdr3_aa: CASRLQGSGYGYTF
v_call: TRBV2; d_call: NA; clone_size: NA; j_call: TRBJ2-1; cdr3_nt: TGTGCCACCCAGGGGGAGGAGGGTTGGGACAATGAGCAGTTCTTC; cdr3_aa: CATQGEEGWDNEQFF
v_call: TRBV27; d_call: NA; clone_size: NA; j_call: TRBJ1-5; cdr3_nt: TGTGCCAGCAGTACAGGGCAGGGTCAGCCCCAGCATTTT; cdr3_aa: CASSTGQGQPQHF
v_call: TRBV23-1; d_call: TRBD1; clone_size: NA; j_call: TRBJ1-1; cdr3_nt: TGCGCCAGCAGTCCGGGGACAGGACTTATGGGCACTGAAGCTTTCTTT; cdr3_aa: CASSPGTGLMGTEAFF
v_call: TRBV19; d_call: TRBD1; clone_size: NA; j_call: TRBJ1-5; cdr3_nt: TGTGCCAGTAGTAAGCTGCCGCGGACAGGGGATGGCCAGCCCCAGCATTTT; cdr3_aa: CASSKLPRTGDGQPQHF
v_call: TRBV7-8; d_call: TRBD1; clone_size: NA; j_call: TRBJ2-5; cdr3_nt: TGTGCCAGCAGCTTAAGACAGGGTGGGCGCCAAGAGACCCAGTACTTC; cdr3_aa: CASSLRQGGRQETQYF
v_call: TRBV7-9; d_call: NA; clone_size: once; j_call: TRBJ2-4; cdr3_nt: TGTGCCAGCACCCCTAGCCAGGGGGGCTGGGTTACCAAAAACATTCAGTACTTC; cdr3_aa: CASTPSQGGWVTKNIQYF
v_call: TRBV28; d_call: TRBD1; clone_size: NA; j_call: TRBJ2-7; cdr3_nt: TGTGCCAGCAGTACACCGACGACAGGGCCTTACGAGCAGTACTTC; cdr3_aa: CASSTPTTGPYEQYF
v_call: TRBV11-3; d_call: TRBD1; clone_size: NA; j_call: TRBJ1-1; cdr3_nt: TGTGCCAGCAGCAAGGACAGGGAGAACACTGAAGCTTTCTTT; cdr3_aa: CASSKDRENTEAFF
v_call: TRBV28; d_call: NA; clone_size: NA; j_call: TRBJ2-7; cdr3_nt: TGTGCCAGCAGTTTCCCGGGGGAAAACTACGAGCAGTACTTC; cdr3_aa: CASSFPGENYEQYF
v_call: TRBV5-8; d_call: TRBD1; clone_size: NA; j_call: TRBJ2-7; cdr3_nt: TGTGCCAGCAGCCCCTGGACAGGGGACGAGCAGTACTTC; cdr3_aa: CASSPWTGDEQYF
v_call: TRBV27; d_call: TRBD1; clone_size: NA; j_call: TRBJ1-3; cdr3_nt: TGTGCCAGCAGTCCCTTAACCGGTAGGGGGCTCCACACCATATATTTT; cdr3_aa: CASSPLTGRGLHTIYF
v_call: TRBV2; d_call: NA; clone_size: NA; j_call: TRBJ2-7; cdr3_nt: TGTGCCAGCAAAGTATTAGAGGGCTACGAGCAGTACTTC; cdr3_aa: CASKVLEGYEQYF
v_call: TRBV19; d_call: NA; clone_size: NA; j_call: TRBJ1-1; cdr3_nt: TGTGCCAGTAGCATCGTCGGCGCGACTGAGGAGGACACTGAAGCTTTCTTT; cdr3_aa: CASSIVGATEEDTEAFF
v_call: TRBV5-1; d_call: NA; clone_size: NA; j_call: TRBJ2-2; cdr3_nt: TGCGCCAGCAGCGGCCCAAATCGGAACACCGGGGAGCTGTTTTTT; cdr3_aa: CASSGPNRNTGELFF
v_call: TRBV5-4; d_call: TRBD1; clone_size: NA; j_call: TRBJ2-3; cdr3_nt: TGTGCCAGCAGTGGGACAGGGTGGGGTTATAGCACAGATACGCAGTATTTT; cdr3_aa: CASSGTGWGYSTDTQYF
v_call: TRBV5-1; d_call: NA; clone_size: NA; j_call: TRBJ1-1; cdr3_nt: TGCGCCAGCAGCAGGAATGGGGGAGGGTCCACTGAAGCTTTCTTT; cdr3_aa: CASSRNGGGSTEAFF
v_call: TRBV7-9; d_call: NA; clone_size: NA; j_call: TRBJ1-1; cdr3_nt: TGTGCCAGCAGCTTAGACGGGTCGAGGCATAATGAAGCTTTCTTT; cdr3_aa: CASSLDGSRHNEAFF
v_call: TRBV5-1; d_call: NA; clone_size: NA; j_call: TRBJ2-7; cdr3_nt: TGCGCCAGCAGCTTCCAACCATACCTGGCCATGTCATCCTACGAGCAGTACTTC; cdr3_aa: CASSFQPYLAMSSYEQYF
v_call: TRBV10-2; d_call: NA; clone_size: NA; j_call: TRBJ1-1; cdr3_nt: TGCGCCAGCAGTGATCCCAGATTTGAAGCTTTCTTT; cdr3_aa: CASSDPRFEAFF
v_call: TRBV18; d_call: NA; clone_size: NA; j_call: TRBJ1-2; cdr3_nt: TGTGCCAGCTCACCACGGCCTAGAAACTATGGCTACACCTTC; cdr3_aa: CASSPRPRNYGYTF
v_call: TRBV19; d_call: TRBD1; clone_size: NA; j_call: TRBJ2-1; cdr3_nt: TGTGCCAGTAGACCGACAGGGGGCCGCAATGAGCAGTTCTTC; cdr3_aa: CASRPTGGRNEQFF
v_call: TRBV2; d_call: TRBD2; clone_size: NA; j_call: TRBJ2-1; cdr3_nt: TGTGCCAGCAAGGGGCGGGAGGCCCTCAATGAGCAGTTCTTC; cdr3_aa: CASKGREALNEQFF
v_call: TRBV27; d_call: TRBD2; clone_size: NA; j_call: TRBJ2-3; cdr3_nt: TGTGCCAGCACCGAGACCTCACTAGCGCCCACCGGCACAGATACGCAGTATTTT; cdr3_aa: CASTETSLAPTGTDTQYF
v_call: TRBV4-2; d_call: TRBD1; clone_size: NA; j_call: TRBJ1-1; cdr3_nt: TGTGCCAGCAGCCGCGAGGACAGGGGCACTGAAGCTTTCTTT; cdr3_aa: CASSREDRGTEAFF
v_call: TRBV18; d_call: NA; clone_size: NA; j_call: TRBJ1-2; cdr3_nt: TGTGCCAGCTCACCAGTCGAAGGGAGCAATGGCTACACCTTC; cdr3_aa: CASSPVEGSNGYTF
v_call: TRBV5-1; d_call: NA; clone_size: NA; j_call: TRBJ2-5; cdr3_nt: TGCGCCAGCAGCCCGGGGACTTGGAAAGAGACCCAGTACTTC; cdr3_aa: CASSPGTWKETQYF
v_call: TRBV27; d_call: NA; clone_size: NA; j_call: TRBJ1-5; cdr3_nt: TGTGCCAGCAGTTTATCGATACTGGAGCCCCAGCATTTT; cdr3_aa: CASSLSILEPQHF
v_call: TRBV28; d_call: TRBD1; clone_size: NA; j_call: TRBJ2-1; cdr3_nt: TGTGCCAGCAGTCCAGACAGGGGGCGGAAATCCTACAATGAGCAGTTCTTC; cdr3_aa: CASSPDRGRKSYNEQFF
v_call: TRBV7-3; d_call: TRBD2; clone_size: NA; j_call: TRBJ2-1; cdr3_nt: TGTGCCAGCAGCTTAGCGGGAGCGGAGGAGCAGTTCTTC; cdr3_aa: CASSLAGAEEQFF